This T cell receptor beta chain is drawn from a study of blood T cell repertoires in COVID-19 (dated by TCRdb to 2018 to 2021). Looking at the study overall: Samples covering the acute and convalescent phases of COVID-19 were provided by collaborators in the United States, Italy and Spain. The material from the prospective study consisted of cDNA or gDNA derived from T cells, B-cell-depleted T cells, or PBMCs. A freely available public database, intended as a resource for researchers studying the immune response to SARS-CoV-2, is where the repertoires were released. The dataset comprised deeply sampled blood TCRbeta repertoires from subjects exposed to, actively infected with, or recovered from COVID-19. Where available, HLA class I and class II types were taken from metadata supplied by the sample provider and were not determined by assay-based typing. The samples were drawn from the first 160 participants of the ongoing ImmuneRACE study and from under 1,500 subjects provided by 6 global collaborators. Nearly every sample came with metadata listing a de-identified subject ID, COVID-19 status, age in years and sex. Findings and caveats that apply to the study as a whole: The quantity of clinical and demographic metadata differed by source and by participant and was supplied without curation.

TCRbeta CDR3 regions were amplified from genomic DNA by means of the immunoSEQ Assay, a bias-controlled multiplex PCR. Processing in the source paper ran as follows. The number of nucleated cells in each sample was estimated by amplification of reference gene primers within the assay. To quantify the absolute abundance of each unique TCRbeta CDR3 rearrangement, sequence reads were collapsed and filtered. For each sample, productive Simpson clonality was calculated as the square root of Simpson's diversity index across productive rearrangements. TCRdb carries this immuneACCESS record with in-frame sequences only. Its versions omit some clonotypes, under half of them owing to an unresolved V gene in the studies checked, with the rest unexplained. The DNA gave D and trimming, while V, J and clone size come from that table. The table for this sample lists roughly 250,000 clones; around nine tenths of them were counted only once. Together, the top ten hold around 10% of the sample.

Details on this clone: It lacks a known antigen. No base qualities exist here, and no much larger clone lies one base off it.

Reading the germline V gene gives CDR1 SNHLY and CDR2 FYNNEI. V is clipped by 4 bases and J by 8 bases, and the sequence between their germline boundaries is 12 bases long. The CDR3 has 14 amino acids, counting the end cysteine and phenylalanine. Only the CDR3 region is kept as DNA, spanning 42 bases read in frame from base 1. Participants in the prospective study were aged about 18 to 95 years, lived in some 24 United States geographic areas, and enrolled through a virtual design. In the prospective study, cohorts were assigned on the basis of participant-reported clinical history obtained from a screening survey and a study questionnaire. ImmuneRACE Cohort 3 recovered participants were defined by two consecutive negative NP/OP PCR tests, healthcare professional clearance, or symptom resolution. In the prospective study, whole blood, serum and a nasopharyngeal or oropharyngeal swab were collected from each participant by mobile phlebotomists. Participants in the prospective study had the option to provide additional blood draws and questionnaires over a 2-month period. Prospective study blood samples were shipped either frozen or at room temperature before DNA extraction.

The source material was PBMCs or T cells enriched from blood (not recorded which). The sequence joins TRBV2 to TRBJ1-6; possibly the D gene is TRBD1, per 5 matching bases. The TCR originated in a man in his forties who had recovered from COVID-19. The nucleotide sequence is TGTGCCAGCAGTGTTCAGGGTGGTTATTCACCCCTCCACTTT. Its translation is CASSVQGGYSPLHF.